This T cell receptor (beta chain) is from a study of cytomegalovirus exposure and HLA in healthy donors. About the research overall: Early on, a data release was issued that held approximately 78 million unique TCRs from HLA-typed donors.

This clone was counted only a few times. The V and J ends lost 0 bases and 6 bases, in that order; junction bases with no gene match: 2. Germline V gene data show CDR1 as SGHRS and CDR2 as YFSETQ. The CDR3 is 13 residues long. The study ran its PCR with 60 Vbeta and 13 Jbeta primers. Clones were sequenced by immunoSEQ multiplex PCR, and TCRdb holds only the in-frame ones, with some missing. Of about 130,000 clones listed, 74% are singletons. The V gene is TRBV5-1, the J gene TRBJ1-1; TRBD1 matches at 7 bases. The specimen sequenced was PBMCs. The sequence was obtained from a woman in her forties or fifties in good health and CMV-seropositive. The CDR3: CASSLVTGAEAFF. CDR3 nucleotide sequence: TGCGCCAGCAGCTTGGTAACAGGGGCTGAAGCTTTCTTT.